This TCR beta chain originates from a study of OX40 agonist ivuxolimab in advanced cancers. Germline V gives CDR1 SNHLY, CDR2 FYNNEI. V dropped 6 bases and J dropped 0; count of bases not matched to a gene: 7. The CDR3 is 16 residues long. The data were produced by immunoSEQ multiplex PCR, yet TCRdb's version contains in-frame clones alone and is incomplete. The sample contains roughly 100,000 clones, around 91% of which appear only once. This clone showed up just a few times. This receptor was identified in an adult with an advanced solid tumor such as melanoma, head and neck, liver or kidney cancer. The J gene is TRBJ1-3, the V gene TRBV2; TRBD1 matches 8 bases. The sequencing used CD4+ or CD8+ T cells sorted from blood, collected in a trial of the OX40 agonist ivuxolimab. The CDR3 loop reads CASRLRTGRSGNTIYF. The DNA of the CDR3 is TGTGCCAGCAGACTTAGGACAGGGCGCTCTGGAAACACCATATATTTT. Complete variable domain (other parts from reference TRBV2 and TRBJ1-3): EPEVTQTPSHQVTQMGQEVILRCVPISNHLYFYWYRQILGQKVEFLVSFYNNEISEKSEIFDDQFSVERPDGSNFTLKIRSTKLEDSAMYFCASRLRTGRSGNTIYFGEGSWLTVV.